The present T cell receptor beta chain was sequenced within a study of shared clonotypes between healthy human individuals. Study results and limitations: Researchers sampled blood only, noting tissue repertoires likely differ. Generation of non-shared clonotypes was less probable than generation of clonotypes shared by all four donors.

Donors had no recently reported acute infections or vaccinations and were HIV-negative. Every immunoSEQ plate was one replicate of a subset's evenly spread DNA. TCRdb keeps only in-frame clones here, not all; method: immunoSEQ multiplex PCR. Here the sample spans 1.4 million or so clones, 98% being singletons. From germline, CDR1 is MNHEY and CDR2 SMNVEV (reference sequence). CDR3 size: 14 residues. V was clipped by 0 bases and J by 2 bases; unmatched bases: 0. To note about this clone: Its cognate antigen is unknown.

The chain is built from TRBV27 and TRBJ2-7, with 8 bases that match TRBD2. This TCR was sampled from a man aged 25 to 45 in good health. Sequencing used naive CD4+ T cells sorted from blood. As for subset: CD45RA+ positively selected. The CDR3, as DNA: TGTGCCAGCAGTTTATCGGGACTAGCCTACGAGCAGTACTTC. Its translation: CASSLSGLAYEQYF.